This entry features one T cell receptor beta chain sequence. Its antigen is unknown. The related graft donor's blood sample was taken on the day of bone marrow donation. The table came from immunoSEQ multiplex PCR; TCRdb's copy has only in-frame clones and leaves some out. The table shows tens of thousands of clones, with approximately 98% occurring only once. This entry belongs to a study of T cells after posttransplantation cyclophosphamide. Whole-study results and caveats: TRB clonality was highly associated with recipient CMV seropositivity and reactivation. Donor CD8+ memory clones often dominated recipient blood repertoires at later times.

The CDR3 runs 15 residues. V gave up 1 base and J gave up 4 bases, with 10 bases separating them. CDR1 is MNHNS and CDR2 is SASEGT in the germline V gene. The sample was naive CD8+ T cells sorted from PBMCs. The sequence was collected from a man aged 35 to 55 in good health, CMV-negative, and a related stem cell transplant donor. The rearrangement links TRBV6-1 to TRBJ1-4; possible D gene TRBD1, 5 bases. The CDR3 protein is CASSEGWGLNEKLFF. The CDR3 DNA sequence: TGTGCCAGCAGTGAAGGGTGGGGCCTTAATGAAAAACTGTTTTTT.